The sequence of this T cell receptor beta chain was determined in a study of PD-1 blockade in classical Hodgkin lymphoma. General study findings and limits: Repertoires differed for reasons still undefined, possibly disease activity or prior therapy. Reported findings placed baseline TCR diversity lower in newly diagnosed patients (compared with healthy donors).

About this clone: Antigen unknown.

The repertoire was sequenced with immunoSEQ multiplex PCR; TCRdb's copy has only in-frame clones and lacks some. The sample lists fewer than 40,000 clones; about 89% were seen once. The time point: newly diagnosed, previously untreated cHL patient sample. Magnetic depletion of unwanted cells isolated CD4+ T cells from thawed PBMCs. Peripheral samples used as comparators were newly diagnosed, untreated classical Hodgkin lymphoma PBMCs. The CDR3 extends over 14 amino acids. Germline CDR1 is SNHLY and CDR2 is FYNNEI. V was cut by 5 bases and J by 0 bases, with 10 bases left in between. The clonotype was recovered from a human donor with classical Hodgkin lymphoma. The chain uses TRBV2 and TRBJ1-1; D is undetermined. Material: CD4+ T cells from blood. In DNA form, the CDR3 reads TGTGCCAGCAGTATAGTGGGAATGAACACTGAAGCTTTCTTT. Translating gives CASSIVGMNTEAFF. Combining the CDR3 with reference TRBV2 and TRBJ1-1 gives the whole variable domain EPEVTQTPSHQVTQMGQEVILRCVPISNHLYFYWYRQILGQKVEFLVSFYNNEISEKSEIFDDQFSVERPDGSNFTLKIRSTKLEDSAMYFCASSIVGMNTEAFFGQGTRLTVV.